This is a list of T cell receptor beta chains from one sample in a study of vaccination effects on CD4 cells after COVID-19. The method was immunoSEQ multiplex PCR; TCRdb's version includes in-frame clones alone and lacks a portion of them. The sample consists of roughly 63,000 clones, around 78% of them appearing once. Their antigen targets remain unknown. This specimen consisted of CD4+ T cells from PBMCs cultured with HCoV-OC43 spike peptides, obtained after COVID-19 vaccination. These receptor sequences come from a human donor who received a COVID-19 vaccine. The CDR3 runs from the conserved cysteine through the conserved F or W. Fields, in order: V gene, D gene, clone size, J gene, CDR3 protein, CDR3 DNA. D genes are given only for firm matches. Clone size appears in some rows only: once, few, many, or a class for an expanded clone.

TRBV18	NA	once	TRBJ2-6	CASSVGQTSGANVLTF	TGTGCCAGCTCAGTTGGACAGACCTCTGGGGCCAACGTCCTGACTTTC
TRBV5-1	NA	NA	TRBJ2-1	CASSFGFEDHEQFF	TGCGCCAGCAGCTTCGGGTTTGAGGATCATGAGCAGTTCTTC
TRBV5-1	NA	NA	TRBJ2-5	CASTQGRLFQETQYF	TGCGCCAGTACACAGGGACGATTGTTCCAAGAGACCCAGTACTTC
TRBV11-1	TRBD1	NA	TRBJ2-3	CASSSGGGQGVDTQYF	TGTGCCAGCAGCTCCGGAGGGGGACAGGGGGTGGATACGCAGTATTTT
TRBV27	TRBD2	NA	TRBJ2-3	CASRHIAGPSTDTQYF	TGTGCCAGCAGACATATAGCGGGCCCTAGCACAGATACGCAGTATTTT
TRBV6-5	NA	once	TRBJ2-1	CASRPRVSYNEQFF	TGTGCCAGCAGACCGCGGGTTTCCTACAATGAGCAGTTCTTC
TRBV6-5	TRBD1	NA	TRBJ2-2	CASSYTDRGQGGELFF	TGTGCCAGCAGTTACACGGACAGGGGGCAAGGCGGGGAGCTGTTTTTT
TRBV6-5	NA	few	TRBJ1-1	CASRASGRFGDRAFF	TGTGCCAGCAGAGCCTCGGGAAGGTTCGGCGACAGGGCTTTCTTT
TRBV20-1	NA	few	TRBJ1-1	CSAGGGTEAFF	TGCAGTGCTGGGGGCGGTACTGAAGCTTTCTTT
TRBV19	NA	NA	TRBJ1-1	CASTLGEDMNTEAFF	TGTGCCAGTACCCTAGGGGAGGACATGAACACTGAAGCTTTCTTT
TRBV7-3	NA	NA	TRBJ1-1	CASSSDRNTEAFF	TGTGCCAGCAGCAGTGACAGGAACACTGAAGCTTTCTTT
TRBV14	NA	once	TRBJ2-5	CASSLTPGGEKTQYF	TGTGCCAGCAGCCTTACACCAGGGGGGGAGAAGACCCAGTACTTC
TRBV5-4	TRBD2	NA	TRBJ2-1	CASSLTGGPPNEQFF	TGTGCCAGCAGCTTAACGGGGGGGCCTCCCAATGAGCAGTTCTTC
TRBV5-1	NA	NA	TRBJ2-5	CASSLGGTEETQYF	TGCGCCAGCAGCTTGGGCGGGACGGAGGAGACCCAGTACTTC
TRBV2	NA	NA	TRBJ2-4	CASTNNAGAAYF	TGTGCCAGCACCAACAATGCGGGGGCCGCCTACTTC
TRBV5-1	NA	NA	TRBJ2-2	CASSLGGDGTGELFF	TGCGCCAGCAGCTTGGGCGGGGATGGCACCGGGGAGCTGTTTTTT
TRBV9	NA	few	TRBJ1-2	CASSVDWASPYGYTF	TGTGCCAGCAGCGTAGACTGGGCTTCTCCCTATGGCTACACCTTC
TRBV3-1/TRBV3-2	NA	NA	TRBJ2-2	CASSQVSGFSHTGELFF	TGTGCCAGCAGCCAAGTATCCGGGTTTTCACACACCGGGGAGCTGTTTTTT
TRBV27	TRBD1	few	TRBJ1-5	CASSPLQGSSNQPQHF	TGTGCCAGCAGTCCCTTACAGGGGAGCAGCAATCAGCCCCAGCATTTT
TRBV6-1	NA	NA	TRBJ2-5	CASSEGEGARGETQYF	TGTGCCAGCAGTGAAGGTGAGGGCGCAAGGGGAGAGACCCAGTACTTC
TRBV27	NA	NA	TRBJ2-2	CASSQGEAELFF	TGTGCCAGCAGTCAGGGGGAGGCGGAGCTGTTTTTT
TRBV5-8	NA	few	TRBJ1-3	CASSPEWTVRNTIYF	TGTGCCAGCAGCCCGGAGTGGACTGTTCGAAACACCATATATTTT
TRBV5-1	TRBD1	NA	TRBJ1-2	CASSSGMGQGGYTF	TGCGCCAGCAGCTCTGGGATGGGACAGGGTGGCTACACCTTC
TRBV4-1	TRBD2	NA	TRBJ2-5	CASSRIPRLAGDQETQYF	TGCGCCAGCAGCCGGATCCCGCGACTAGCGGGGGACCAAGAGACCCAGTACTTC
TRBV2	NA	NA	TRBJ2-1	CASTPGGGPKTNEQFF	TGTGCCAGCACCCCAGGTGGGGGGCCGAAGACAAATGAGCAGTTCTTC
TRBV3-1/TRBV3-2	TRBD2	few	TRBJ2-1	CASSQAGGRKFF	TGTGCCAGCAGCCAAGCCGGGGGGAGGAAGTTCTTC
TRBV6-5	NA	NA	TRBJ2-5	CATRATQETQYF	TGTGCCACCCGGGCGACCCAAGAGACCCAGTACTTC
TRBV6-5	TRBD1	few	TRBJ2-1	CASSPGTGAYNEQFF	TGTGCCAGCAGCCCCGGGACAGGAGCCTACAATGAGCAGTTCTTC
TRBV28	TRBD2	NA	TRBJ2-5	CASSLISGGASETQYF	TGTGCCAGCAGTTTAATAAGCGGGGGGGCCTCGGAGACCCAGTACTTC
TRBV10-2	NA	NA	TRBJ2-5	CASTSGDLKTQYF	TGCGCCAGCACATCGGGGGATCTTAAGACCCAGTACTTC
TRBV10-3	TRBD2	NA	TRBJ2-3	CAISESNGRRVGTDTQYF	TGTGCCATCAGTGAGTCGAACGGGAGGAGGGTGGGGACAGATACGCAGTATTTT
TRBV18	NA	few	TRBJ1-4	CASSRSGQGFGEKLFF	TGTGCCAGCTCAAGGTCCGGCCAGGGCTTTGGCGAAAAACTGTTTTTT
TRBV14	NA	once	TRBJ1-2	CASSQGSVAGYTF	TGTGCCAGCAGCCAAGGGTCCGTGGCCGGCTACACCTTC
TRBV19	NA	NA	TRBJ2-3	CASSSHGGTDTQYF	TGTGCCAGTAGTAGTCACGGGGGCACAGATACGCAGTATTTT
TRBV18	NA	NA	TRBJ1-4	CASSPEGSPPYEKLFF	TGTGCCAGCTCACCTGAAGGCAGTCCTCCATATGAAAAACTGTTTTTT
TRBV5-1	TRBD1	few	TRBJ1-2	CASSPEPGTGGSGYTF	TGCGCCAGCAGCCCGGAACCCGGGACAGGGGGATCGGGCTACACCTTC
TRBV19	NA	NA	TRBJ2-5	CASRGSPETQYF	TGTGCCAGTAGAGGGAGTCCTGAGACCCAGTACTTC
TRBV9	TRBD2	NA	TRBJ2-5	CASSVSLAGEWGETQYF	TGTGCCAGCAGCGTATCCCTAGCGGGGGAATGGGGAGAGACCCAGTACTTC
TRBV9	TRBD2	NA	TRBJ2-5	CASSLYGGQETQYF	TGTGCCAGCAGCCTCTACGGGGGGCAAGAGACCCAGTACTTC
TRBV3-1/TRBV3-2	NA	NA	TRBJ2-5	CASSRDSGGETQYF	TGTGCCAGCAGCCGGGACTCAGGAGGAGAGACCCAGTACTTC
TRBV4-1	NA	few	TRBJ1-5	CASSLRTAYSNQPQHF	TGCGCCAGCAGCCTAAGGACAGCATATAGCAATCAGCCCCAGCATTTT
TRBV28	NA	NA	TRBJ1-2	CASSGRNYGYTF	TGTGCCAGCAGTGGGAGAAACTATGGCTACACCTTC
TRBV5-6	NA	few	TRBJ2-2	CASSLFSRTGELFF	TGTGCCAGCAGCTTGTTTTCTAGGACCGGGGAGCTGTTTTTT
TRBV6-1	NA	NA	TRBJ1-6	CASSEYNLQNSPLHF	TGTGCCAGCAGTGAGTACAATTTGCAGAATTCACCCCTCCACTTT
TRBV5-4	NA	NA	TRBJ1-1	CASSPPGTLNTEAFF	TGTGCCAGCAGCCCGCCTGGGACATTGAACACTGAAGCTTTCTTT
TRBV7-9	NA	NA	TRBJ1-5	CASSRPEQPQHF	TGTGCCAGCAGCCGTCCGGAACAGCCCCAGCATTTT
TRBV9	NA	few	TRBJ1-2	CASWGAHYGYTF	TGTGCCAGCTGGGGGGCCCACTATGGCTACACCTTC
TRBV27	NA	NA	TRBJ2-4	CASSPTGLAKNIQYF	TGTGCCAGCAGCCCCACAGGGCTAGCCAAAAACATTCAGTACTTC
TRBV9	NA	NA	TRBJ2-2	CASSVYRFANTGELFF	TGTGCCAGCAGCGTATATCGATTCGCGAACACCGGGGAGCTGTTTTTT
TRBV15	TRBD1	NA	TRBJ2-5	CATSREDRGMETQYF	TGTGCCACCAGCAGAGAGGACAGGGGGATGGAGACCCAGTACTTC
TRBV5-1	TRBD2	NA	TRBJ2-6	CASSFGLAGVTSSGANVLTF	TGCGCCAGCAGCTTTGGGCTAGCGGGGGTCACGTCCTCTGGGGCCAACGTCCTGACTTTC
TRBV7-2	NA	once	TRBJ2-5	CASSLMRVMETQYF	TGTGCCAGCAGCTTAATGCGGGTTATGGAGACCCAGTACTTC
TRBV3-1/TRBV3-2	TRBD1	NA	TRBJ2-5	CASTPTGVFWTQYF	TGTGCCAGCACCCCGACAGGGGTGTTCTGGACCCAGTACTTC
TRBV6-5	TRBD2	NA	TRBJ2-4	CASKVAGAKNIQYF	TGTGCCAGCAAGGTAGCGGGGGCCAAAAACATTCAGTACTTC
TRBV5-1	NA	few	TRBJ2-5	CASSSWGSGETQYF	TGCGCCAGCAGCTCGTGGGGGAGCGGAGAGACCCAGTACTTC
TRBV6-5	TRBD1	NA	TRBJ1-6	CASKQGKDSPLHF	TGTGCCAGCAAACAGGGGAAGGATTCACCCCTCCACTTT
TRBV19	NA	NA	TRBJ1-5	CARNSGRDNQPQHF	TGTGCCCGTAACTCCGGGAGAGACAATCAGCCCCAGCATTTT